This TCR beta chain was recovered during a study of T cell repertoires in ileal Crohn's disease. Assay used: immunoSEQ multiplex PCR; TCRdb lists only in-frame clones, some missing. The sample contains 11,000 to 15,000 clones, roughly 85% of which appear only once. General study findings and limits: Every patient over 26.8% clonality showed endoscopic recurrence. High-frequency clones were more common in sorted CD8 than CD4 cells. Active smokers at surgery had more clonal expansions than non-smokers.

Remarks on this clone: Antigen unknown.

Germline CDR1 reads SGHRS; CDR2 reads YFSETQ. Between the trimmed V and J ends, which lost 3 bases and 6 bases, there was a span of 12 bases. CDR3 length equals 14 residues. The sequenced sample consisted of ileal tissue. This sequence joins TRBV5-1 and TRBJ2-2; D perhaps matches TRBD1 (7 bases). The TCR originated in an adult with Crohn's disease. The CDR3 reads CASSSSGGPGELFF. The CDR3 bases are TGCGCCAGCAGCTCCTCAGGGGGGCCCGGGGAGCTGTTTTTT.